This passage covers 11 T cell receptor beta chains from one sample sequenced in a study of blood T cell repertoires in COVID-19. The method was immunoSEQ multiplex PCR; TCRdb's version includes in-frame clones alone and lacks a portion of them. The sample consists of 430,000 or so clones, over 75% of them appearing once. Specimen: PBMCs or T cells enriched from blood (not recorded which). The receptors were sampled from a woman aged 18-30 years who had been exposed to COVID-19.

The gene calls are TRBV10-2 and TRBJ1-6; tentative D call: TRBD1 (5 bases). Looked up from germline, CDR1 is WSHSY and CDR2 is SAAADI. Trimming cost V 1 base and J 9 bases, with 10 bases left between them. This CDR3 region has 14 residues. CDR3 in DNA: TGCGCCAGCAGTGAGTTGGGGGAGGGTTCACCCCTCCACTTT. As protein: CASSELGEGSPLHF.

The gene calls are TRBV24-1 and TRBJ2-5; no clear D. Trimming removed 5 bases from V and 1 base from J, with 7 bases in between. CDR1 is KGHDR and CDR2 is SFDVKD in the germline V gene. The CDR3 contains 13 residues. The CDR3 region is CATSGASQETQYF. In DNA form, the CDR3 reads TGTGCCACCAGTGGGGCAAGCCAAGAGACCCAGTACTTC.

V and J are TRBV6-5 and TRBJ2-7; perhaps TRBD1 as D (6 bases). The CDR3 is 13 residues long. Germline loops: CDR1 MNHEY, CDR2 SVGAGI. V gave up 7 bases and J gave up 2 bases, with 12 bases separating them. The CDR3 bases are TGTGCCAGCAAACAGGGATTCGCCTACGAGCAGTACTTC. Its protein is CASKQGFAYEQYF.

The chain combines TRBV4-1 with TRBJ2-7; possibly TRBD2 for D (6 bases). Trimming removed 1 base from V and 4 bases from J, with 14 bases in between. CDR1 MGHRA and CDR2 YSYEKL come from the germline V gene. CDR3 length: 15 residues. CDR3 loop: CASSQGRGGVYEQYF. In nucleotides, the CDR3 is TGCGCCAGCAGCCAAGGGCGGGGAGGTGTTTACGAGCAGTACTTC.

The chain joins TRBV28 to TRBJ2-1; 7 nucleotides line up with TRBD1. Trimming took 8 bases from V and 8 from J; bases not matched to a gene: 6. The CDR3 extends over 12 amino acids. Germline loops: CDR1 MDHEN, CDR2 SYDVKM. The CDR3 DNA reads as TGTGCCAGCTTAGACAGGGTCGATGAGCAGTTCTTC. Protein sequence: CASLDRVDEQFF.

This clone was picked up one time. The chain joins TRBV25-1 to TRBJ2-1; 11 bases are a match to TRBD2. Looked up from germline, CDR1 is MGHDK and CDR2 is SYGVNS. This CDR3 has 18 amino acids. J was trimmed by 5 bases and V by 1 base; bases with no gene match: 10. CDR3 nucleotides: TGTGCCAGCAGTGAATTCCTCGGCGGGACTAGCGGCCACAATGAGCAGTTCTTC. Translated, it gives CASSEFLGGTSGHNEQFF.

This clone was counted a single time. The gene calls are TRBV2 and TRBJ2-2; possible D gene TRBD1, 6 bases. V gave up 7 bases and J gave up 5 bases, with 17 bases separating them. In germline, CDR1 is SNHLY, CDR2 FYNNEI. The CDR3 contains 15 residues. CDR3 sequence (DNA): TGTGCCAGCATAGGCAACAGGGTACATACCGGGGAGCTGTTTTTT. Residues: CASIGNRVHTGELFF.

The chain recombines TRBV10-3 with TRBJ2-3, with 8 bases that match TRBD2. This CDR3 has 13 residues. Per germline, CDR1 ENHRY and CDR2 SYGVKD. V shed 9 bases and J 6 bases; nucleotides not matched to a gene: 8. CDR3 bases: TGTGCCATGTCAGCGGGAGTGTCTGATACGCAGTATTTT. Amino acids: CAMSAGVSDTQYF.

This clone was seen once. The chain is built from TRBV30 and TRBJ1-6; possibly TRBD1 for D (5 bases). CDR3 length equals 13 residues. CDR1 and CDR2 (germline): GTSNPN, SVGIG (reference sequence). The V and J ends lost 5 bases and 4 bases respectively, with 9 bases between them. This chain's CDR3 is CAWGDSYNSPLHF. The CDR3 nucleotides read TGTGCCTGGGGGGACTCGTATAATTCACCCCTCCACTTT.

CDR3 in DNA: TGTGCCAGCAGCCTCGGGACAGGATATGGCTACACCTTC. Residues: CASSLGTGYGYTF. The genes are TRBV3-1 (or the pseudogene TRBV3-2) and TRBJ1-2; TRBD1 agrees at 8 bases. The J segment lost 5 bases and the V segment lost 4 bases, leaving 3 bases of the junction unmatched. Looked up from germline, CDR1 is LGHDT and CDR2 is YNNKEL (reference sequence). The CDR3 covers 13 residues.

The rearrangement joins TRBV14 to TRBJ2-3; D is uncertain. The CDR3 sequence is 13 residues long. The V gene's germline CDR1 is SGHDN and CDR2 FVKESK. The V end lost 5 bases, the J end lost 11 bases, and 17 bases lay between the germline ends. CDR3 loop: CASSSTTGLGQYF. CDR3 in DNA: TGTGCCAGCAGCTCTACGACTGGTTTGGGGCAGTATTTT.